A single T cell receptor beta chain is shown here with its context. This clonotype came up many times. This clone's antigen is unknown. No clone much larger than this one lies a single base away; base qualities are absent. This sample is part of a study of T-cell reconstitution after alpha-beta-depleted transplantation in children (dated by TCRdb to 2015 to 2016). Broadly, across the study: Using TCR repertoire profiling, the study followed T-cell immune reconstitution in a quantitative way in children after TCRalphabeta/CD19-depleted allogeneic hematopoietic cell transplantation.

The germline V gene (reference sequence) sets CDR1 to LGHDT and CDR2 to YNNKEL. Trimmed from V: 0 bases; trimmed from J: 5 bases; junction bases lacking a gene match: 7. From the cysteine through the phenylalanine, the CDR3 covers 16 amino acids. The sequence is cut down to CDR3 DNA, 48 bases in frame from base 1. Library prep was done by PCR. Sequencing took place on an Illumina HiSeq 2500. TCR libraries were prepared with molecular barcoding, using unique molecular identifiers to normalize TCRbeta repertoire quantification. TCRdb reprocessing: public reads trimmed at Q25 with fastp, clones called with MiXCR, in-frame beta chains kept. Each record represents a unique CDR3 protein, reported with the most common genes and DNA among its rows. In this sample the table shows 200,000 to 300,000 distinct CDR3 sequences, 12% of which occur a single time. The ten largest make up around 3% of the sample.

The starting material was PBMCs from the stem cell graft donor, obtained from the stem cell graft. The sequence joins TRBV3-1 to TRBJ1-5; the central 7 bases match TRBD1. The TCR sequence derives from a human donor who donated a stem cell graft to a child with acute lymphoblastic leukemia. The CDR3 corresponds to CASSQDGTVLDQPQHF. At the DNA level, the sequence is TGTGCCAGCAGCCAAGATGGGACAGTTTTGGATCAGCCCCAGCATTTT.